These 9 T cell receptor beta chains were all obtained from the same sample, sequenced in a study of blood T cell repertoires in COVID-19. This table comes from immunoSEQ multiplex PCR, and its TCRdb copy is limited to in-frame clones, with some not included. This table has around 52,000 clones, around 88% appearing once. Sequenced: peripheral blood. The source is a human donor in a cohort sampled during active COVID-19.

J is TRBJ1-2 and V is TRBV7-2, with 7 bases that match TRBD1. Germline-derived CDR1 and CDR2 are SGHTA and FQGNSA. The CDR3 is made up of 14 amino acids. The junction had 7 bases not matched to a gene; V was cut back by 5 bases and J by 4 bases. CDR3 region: CASSIDRETYGYTF. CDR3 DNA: TGTGCCAGCAGCATAGACAGGGAGACCTATGGCTACACCTTC.

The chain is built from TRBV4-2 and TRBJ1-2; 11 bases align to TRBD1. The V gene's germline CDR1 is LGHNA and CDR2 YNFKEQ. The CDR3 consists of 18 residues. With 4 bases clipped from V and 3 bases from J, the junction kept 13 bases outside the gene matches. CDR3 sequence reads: CASSPLGTGGKSDYGYTF. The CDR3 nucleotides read TGTGCCAGCAGCCCCTTAGGGACAGGGGGAAAAAGTGACTATGGCTACACCTTC.

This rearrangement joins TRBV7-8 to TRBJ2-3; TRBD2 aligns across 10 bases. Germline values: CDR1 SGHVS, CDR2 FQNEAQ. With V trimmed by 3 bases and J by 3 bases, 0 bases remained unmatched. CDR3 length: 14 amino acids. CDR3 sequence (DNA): TGTGCCAGCAGCTTTAGCGGGGGGACAGATACGCAGTATTTT. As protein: CASSFSGGTDTQYF. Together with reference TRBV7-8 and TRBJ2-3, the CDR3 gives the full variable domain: GAGVSQSPRYKVAKRGQDVALRCDPISGHVSLFWYQQALGQGPEFLTYFQNEAQLDKSGLPSDRFFAERPEGSVSTLKIQRTQQEDSAVYLCASSFSGGTDTQYFGPGTRLTVL.

The CDR3 DNA reads TGTGCCAGCTCCGCCATAGCGGGGGGAAACAATGAGCAGTTCTTC. Protein sequence: CASSAIAGGNNEQFF. The chain is built from TRBV18 and TRBJ2-1; 10 nucleotides align to TRBD2. V dropped 6 bases and J dropped 5; count of bases not matched to a gene: 7. The CDR3 sequence is 15 residues long. Germline assignment: CDR1 KGHSH and CDR2 LQKENI.

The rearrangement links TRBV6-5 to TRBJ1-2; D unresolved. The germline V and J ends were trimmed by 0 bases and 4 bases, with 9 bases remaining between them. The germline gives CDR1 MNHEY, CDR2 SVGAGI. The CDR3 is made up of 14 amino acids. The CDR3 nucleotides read TGTGCCAGCAGTTACTCGTGGGAGGTCTATGGCTACACCTTC. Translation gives CASSYSWEVYGYTF.

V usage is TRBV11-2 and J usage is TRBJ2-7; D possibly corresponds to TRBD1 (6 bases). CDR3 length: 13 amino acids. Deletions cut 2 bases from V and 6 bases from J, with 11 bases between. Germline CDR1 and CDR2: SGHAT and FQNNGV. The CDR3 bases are TGTGCCAGCAGCTTATTTCTAGGGGGCGAGCAGTACTTC. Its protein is CASSLFLGGEQYF.

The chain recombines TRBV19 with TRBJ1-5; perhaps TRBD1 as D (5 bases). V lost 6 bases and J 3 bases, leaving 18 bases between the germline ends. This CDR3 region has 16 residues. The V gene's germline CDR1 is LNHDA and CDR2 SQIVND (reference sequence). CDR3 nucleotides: TGTGCCAGTAGACCTACCCTTCGACAGTCCAATCAGCCCCAGCATTTT. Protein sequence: CASRPTLRQSNQPQHF. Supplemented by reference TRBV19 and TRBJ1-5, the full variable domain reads DGGITQSPKYLFRKEGQNVTLSCEQNLNHDAMYWYRQDPGQGLRLIYYSQIVNDFQKGDIAEGYSVSREKKESFPLTVTSAQKNPTAFYLCASRPTLRQSNQPQHFGDGTRLSIL.

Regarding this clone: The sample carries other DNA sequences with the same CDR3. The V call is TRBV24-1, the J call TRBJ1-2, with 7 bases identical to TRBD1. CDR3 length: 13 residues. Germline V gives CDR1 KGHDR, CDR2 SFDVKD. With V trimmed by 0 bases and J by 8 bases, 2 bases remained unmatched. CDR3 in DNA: TGTGCCACCAGTGATTTGACAGGGGAAGGCTACACCTTC. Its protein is CATSDLTGEGYTF.

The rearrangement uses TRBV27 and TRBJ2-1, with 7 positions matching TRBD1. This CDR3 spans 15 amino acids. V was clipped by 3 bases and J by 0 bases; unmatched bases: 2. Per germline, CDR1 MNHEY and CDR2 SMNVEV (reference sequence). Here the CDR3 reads CASSLDRSSYNEQFF. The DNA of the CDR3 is TGTGCCAGCAGTTTGGACAGGAGCTCCTACAATGAGCAGTTCTTC.